This TCR beta chain emerged from a study of human T cells and chemical hapten exposure. Via MiXCR, TCRdb re-called the RACE reads, giving one row per CDR3 protein. The data hold approximately 350,000 distinct CDR3 sequences, with around 6.9% observed a single time. This clonotype was recorded at least ten times. The time point: patch test 1, 2 weeks after DPC sensitization. Treatment in this sample: therapeutic diphenylcyclopropenone sensitization with weekly scalp DPC. Trimming took 4 bases from V and 3 from J; bases not matched to a gene: 6. The germline V gene has CDR1 DFQATT and CDR2 SNEGSKA (reference sequence). This CDR3 has 14 amino acids.

The V gene is TRBV20-1, the J gene TRBJ2-3; TRBD1 matches 8 bases. The sequence was collected from a woman between 18 and 29 years old with alopecia areata. Some clones in this sample may be carry-over from other donors' samples. The sequencing used whole blood, collected in connection with sensitization to the hapten diphenylcyclopropenone (DPC). The CDR3 nucleotides read TGCAGTGCTACAGTGCAGGGGGCAACAGATACGCAGTATTTT. Protein: CSATVQGATDTQYF.